This entry is about one TCR beta chain. The antigen remains undetermined. This sample is part of a study of T cell repertoires in cytomegalovirus infection. Background on the study: CMV infection and matching HLA type were both indicated by public TCR beta signatures.

Study-wide points: It was HLA-C-restricted CMV-specific TCR beta clonotypes that dominated the response ex vivo.

TCRdb redid the calling of the reads with MiXCR, one entry per CDR3 protein. The sample yields roughly 230,000 distinct CDR3 sequences, roughly 22% seen once. CDR1 and CDR2 from the germline V gene are DFQATT and SNEGSKA (reference sequence). Trimming cost V 3 bases and J 2 bases; bases outside gene matches: 11. This CDR3 is 16 amino acids long. The sequence derives from a human donor in good health (CMV status not recorded). Some clones in this sample may be carry-over from other donors' samples. Sample: CD8+ T cells from PBMCs. J is TRBJ2-3 and V is TRBV20-1; 7 bases are shared with TRBD2. CDR3 residues: CSASRPSGTDTDTQYF. DNA of the CDR3: TGCAGTGCTAGCCGTCCCAGCGGGACCGACACAGATACGCAGTATTTT.